These 24 T cell receptor beta chains were all obtained from the same sample, sequenced in a study of T-cell memory formation after mild COVID-19. TCRdb redid the calling of the 5' RACE reads with MiXCR, one entry per CDR3 protein. The sample carries approximately 560,000 distinct CDR3 sequences, approximately 15% recorded once. Sequencing input: PBMCs or a T cell subset sorted from them (not recorded which). The receptors here all came from an adult woman who had mild COVID-19 (a few samples of this study predate the infection). Cell type and time point are not known.

The chain couples TRBV29-1 to TRBJ2-5; 7 nucleotides align to TRBD1. Per germline, CDR1 SQVTM and CDR2 ANQGSEA. With 1 base clipped from V and 5 bases from J, the junction kept 4 bases outside the gene matches. The CDR3 consists of 13 residues. The CDR3 loop is CSVEARGLETQYF. The CDR3 DNA reads TGCAGCGTTGAAGCGAGGGGGCTGGAGACCCAGTACTTC.

This sequence joins TRBV13 and TRBJ2-1, with D maybe TRBD2 (6 bases). The CDR3 covers 16 residues. Germline CDR1 and CDR2: PRHDT and FYEKMQ (reference sequence). Trimming left V 2 bases short and J 6 bases short, with 17 bases between. This chain's CDR3 is CASSLTLGREANEQFF. CDR3 nucleotides: TGTGCCAGCAGCTTAACCCTAGGCAGGGAGGCCAATGAGCAGTTCTTC.

This chain links TRBV5-4 with TRBJ2-3; D is possibly TRBD1 (6 bases). CDR1 is SGHNT, CDR2 YYREEE, per germline (reference sequence). Trimming took 1 base from V and 0 from J, leaving 12 bases between them. The CDR3 covers 16 residues. The CDR3 loop reads CASSLTVGQSTDTQYF. CDR3 in DNA: TGTGCCAGCAGCTTGACGGTGGGACAAAGCACAGATACGCAGTATTTT.

There are many counts of this clonotype. This chain joins TRBV5-1 and TRBJ2-7; D perhaps matches TRBD1 (6 bases). Germline CDR1 SGHRS, CDR2 YFSETQ. The CDR3 loop spans 14 amino acids. V dropped 1 base and J dropped 0 bases, with 8 bases sitting between them. The DNA of the CDR3 is TGCGCCAGCAGCTTGACAGGGAGCTCCTACGAGCAGTACTTC. It is translated as CASSLTGSSYEQYF.

This chain uses TRBV10-3 with TRBJ1-2; D is uncertain. CDR1 ENHRY and CDR2 SYGVKD come from the germline V gene. Between the trimmed V and J ends, which lost 4 bases and 4 bases, there was a span of 10 bases. The CDR3 totals 13 residues. The CDR3, as DNA: TGTGCCATCAGTGCGGGGTCCCCCTATGGCTACACCTTC. It encodes CAISAGSPYGYTF.

In its sample, this clonotype was seen many times. The rearrangement uses TRBV4-1 and TRBJ2-7, with D possibly called TRBD1 or TRBD2 (5 bases each). The V and J ends lost 3 bases and 2 bases respectively, with 11 bases between them. This CDR3 has 14 residues. Germline V gives CDR1 MGHRA, CDR2 YSYEKL. The CDR3 nucleotides are TGCGCCAGCAGCCACCGGGACCGAACCTACGAGCAGTACTTC. Amino acid sequence: CASSHRDRTYEQYF.

The rearrangement joins TRBV5-1 to TRBJ1-5; D gene ambiguous. V gave up 0 bases and J gave up 7 bases, with 14 bases separating them. This CDR3 has 15 amino acids. The germline V gene encodes CDR1 SGHRS and CDR2 YFSETQ. The CDR3 loop is CASSLVAGGGQPQHF. CDR3 nucleotides: TGCGCCAGCAGCTTGGTAGCGGGCGGCGGGCAGCCCCAGCATTTT.

This clonotype appeared a few times. V is TRBV11-3 and J is TRBJ2-2, with 9 bases matching TRBD2. The germline gives CDR1 SGHNT, CDR2 YENEEA. V dropped 1 base and J dropped 1; count of bases not matched to a gene: 1. The CDR3 contains 16 residues. Here the CDR3 reads CASSLGTSVNTGELFF. Written as DNA, the CDR3 is TGTGCCAGCAGCTTAGGGACTAGCGTGAACACCGGGGAGCTGTTTTTT. Supplemented by reference TRBV11-3 and TRBJ2-2, the full variable domain reads EAGVVQSPRYKIIEKKQPVAFWCNPISGHNTLYWYLQNLGQGPELLIRYENEEAVDDSQLPKDRFSAERLKGVDSTLKIQPAELGDSAVYLCASSLGTSVNTGELFFGEGSRLTVL.

The chain recombines TRBV6-1 with TRBJ2-3; possible D gene TRBD2, 5 bases. This CDR3 is 15 amino acids long. Germline V gene lookup returns CDR1 MNHNS and CDR2 SASEGT. V was clipped by 3 bases and J by 5 bases, with 15 bases between them. For the CDR3, the DNA is TGTGCCAGCAGTGATCGGACTGGAGAACGAGATACGCAGTATTTT. Its translation is CASSDRTGERDTQYF.

This clonotype occurred a few times. This chain joins TRBV29-1 and TRBJ2-2; 8 positions match TRBD1. Germline V gene data show CDR1 as SQVTM and CDR2 as ANQGSEA. With 6 bases clipped from V and 1 base from J, the junction kept 7 bases outside the gene matches. The CDR3 totals 15 residues. The DNA of the CDR3 is TGCAGCGTCCTTGGACAGGGAGGGAACACCGGGGAGCTGTTTTTT. Its translation: CSVLGQGGNTGELFF.

V is TRBV25-1 and J is TRBJ2-7; possible D gene TRBD2, 5 bases. The CDR3 covers 13 residues. Looked up from germline, CDR1 is MGHDK and CDR2 is SYGVNS. The ends were cut back, 9 bases at V and 3 bases at J, with 15 bases in the middle. The CDR3: CASRGQIYYEQYF. For the CDR3, the DNA is TGTGCCAGTCGAGGGCAGATCTACTACGAGCAGTACTTC.

J is TRBJ1-5 and V is TRBV4-1, with D perhaps matching TRBD1 (5 bases). The CDR3 runs to 17 residues. V lost 1 base and J 1 base, leaving 14 bases between the germline ends. CDR1 and CDR2 from the germline V gene are MGHRA and YSYEKL. The CDR3 is CASSQGGRGGSNQPQHF. In DNA, the CDR3 is TGCGCCAGCAGCCAAGGGGGAAGGGGAGGAAGCAATCAGCCCCAGCATTTT.

A few counts support this clonotype. The chain combines TRBV30 with TRBJ2-5; D is undetermined. Germline CDR1 GTSNPN, CDR2 SVGIG (reference sequence). V lost 0 bases to trimming and J lost 4 bases, with 9 bases between them. CDR3 length: 13 amino acids. The CDR3 DNA follows: TGTGCCTGGAGTGTGGTCTCAAGAGAGACCCAGTACTTC. As protein: CAWSVVSRETQYF.

This clonotype was recorded at least ten times. The chain carries TRBV5-1 and TRBJ2-7; D may be TRBD2 (5 bases). Germline CDR1 and CDR2: SGHRS and YFSETQ. There are 13 residues in the CDR3. Trimming pared 0 bases from V and 4 bases from J, leaving 8 bases between. The CDR3 reads CASSLVRGYEQYF. Here the CDR3 DNA reads TGCGCCAGCAGCTTGGTACGGGGATACGAGCAGTACTTC.

V usage is TRBV30 and J usage is TRBJ2-1, with unresolved D. CDR1 is GTSNPN and CDR2 is SVGIG in the germline V gene (reference sequence). The CDR3 loop spans 11 amino acids. V lost 5 bases, J lost 7 bases, and 9 bases lay in between. The CDR3: CAWLVRNEQFF. The CDR3 bases are TGTGCCTGGTTAGTTAGGAATGAGCAGTTCTTC.

With regard to this clonotype: An end of the junction differs from the germline gene, which may be a read error. V usage is TRBV28 and J usage is TRBJ2-1; D gene ambiguous. This CDR3 is 13 amino acids long. CDR1 and CDR2 from the germline V gene are MDHEN and SYDVKM. This chain's CDR3 is CASKEGGYNEQFF. In DNA form, the CDR3 reads TGTGCCAGCAAGGAAGGCGGTTACAACGAGCAGTTCTTC. Drawing the rest from reference TRBV28 and TRBJ2-1, the complete variable domain is DVKVTQSSRYLVKRTGEKVFLECVQDMDHENMFWYRQDPGLGLRLIYFSYDVKMKEKGDIPEGYSVSREKKERFSLILESASTNQTSMYLCASKEGGYNEQFFGPGTRLTVL.

This clonotype appeared many times. The chain employs TRBV4-1 and TRBJ2-5, with D possibly being TRBD2 (7 bases). This CDR3 is built from 13 residues. CDR1 is MGHRA, CDR2 YSYEKL, per germline. Trimming pared 6 bases from V and 5 bases from J, leaving 13 bases between. This CDR3 reads CASSRGGRETQYF. Here the CDR3 DNA reads TGCGCCAGCAGTAGGGGGGGCCGGGAGACCCAGTACTTC.

The chain combines TRBV4-1 with TRBJ2-5; 8 bases fit TRBD1. CDR1 and CDR2 from the germline V gene are MGHRA and YSYEKL. The CDR3 covers 18 residues. Trimming took 0 bases from V and 4 from J; bases not matched to a gene: 13. CDR3 region: CASSQEFVSDRVVETQYF. CDR3 in DNA: TGCGCCAGCAGCCAAGAATTTGTTTCGGACAGGGTGGTAGAGACCCAGTACTTC.

The chain carries TRBV6-2 or TRBV6-3 and TRBJ2-3; D may match TRBD1 or TRBD2 (5 bases each). The CDR3 contains 14 residues. The V end lost 2 bases, the J end lost 1 base, and 7 bases lay between the germline ends. CDR1 and CDR2 from the germline V gene are MNHEY and SVGEGT. CDR3 DNA: TGTGCCAGCAGTTACCGGGGCCGCACAGATACGCAGTATTTT. Its translation is CASSYRGRTDTQYF.

The rearrangement links TRBV20-1 to TRBJ2-2, with 7 bases matching TRBD2. The V segment lost 1 base and the J segment 4 bases; nucleotides outside the gene matches: 12. The CDR3 sequence is 17 residues long. From germline, CDR1 is DFQATT and CDR2 SNEGSKA (reference sequence). CDR3 DNA sequence: TGCAGTGCTAGAGGACCTTTGGCGGGGGTTCTCACCGGGGAGCTGTTTTTT. It codes for CSARGPLAGVLTGELFF.

This rearrangement joins TRBV6-5 to TRBJ2-3, with TRBD2 matching over 10 bases. Trimming cost V 6 bases and J 1 base; bases outside gene matches: 7. Germline-derived CDR1 and CDR2 are MNHEY and SVGAGI. CDR3 size: 16 residues. CDR3 bases: TGTGCCAGCAGACCAACCGGGACTAGCGGCACAGATACGCAGTATTTT. Its translation: CASRPTGTSGTDTQYF.

V is TRBV5-5 and J is TRBJ2-3, with D possibly being TRBD1 (6 bases). The CDR3 is 13 residues long. V was cut by 2 bases and J by 5 bases, with 9 bases left in between. Germline V gives CDR1 SGHKS, CDR2 YYEKEE (reference sequence). The CDR3 nucleotides read TGTGCCAGCAGCTTAATCAGGGGAGATACGCAGTATTTT. It is translated as CASSLIRGDTQYF.

V and J are TRBV12-3 or TRBV12-4 and TRBJ2-5; TRBD1 matches at 8 bases. This CDR3 is 13 amino acids long. V was clipped by 6 bases and J by 5 bases; unmatched bases: 5. The CDR3 DNA follows: TGTGCCAGCAGGACAGGGGCCGGGGAGACCCAGTACTTC. Its protein product is CASRTGAGETQYF.

This clonotype was observed a handful of times. The chain links TRBV20-1 to TRBJ2-7; 7 nucleotides agree with TRBD1. The CDR3 is 20 amino acids. Germline trimming cut 5 bases from V and 2 bases from J; bases unmatched to any gene: 27. Germline V gene lookup returns CDR1 DFQATT and CDR2 SNEGSKA (reference sequence). The CDR3 protein is CSALRARYSSQGTIAYEQYF. The DNA for the CDR3 is TGCAGTGCTTTAAGGGCGAGGTATTCGTCACAGGGGACAATAGCCTACGAGCAGTACTTC.